These T cell receptor beta chains were read from a single sample in a study of control samples from healthy donors and cancer patients. The repertoire was sequenced with immunoSEQ multiplex PCR; TCRdb's copy has only in-frame clones and lacks some. The sample lists about 150,000 clones; around 90% were seen once. What was sequenced was blood. These receptors were collected from a man aged 25 to 40 in good health. The CDR3 runs from the conserved cysteine through the conserved F or W. Each record gives: J gene, clone size, V gene, D gene, CDR3 DNA, CDR3 protein. The D gene is left open where the match is weak. Not every row has a clone size; where given, it reads once, few, many or a size class.

>TRBJ1-2|.|TRBV7-8|.
TGTGCCAGCAGCTTAGTTCGGCAGGTTACTAACTATGGCTACACCTTC
CASSLVRQVTNYGYTF
>TRBJ2-2|.|TRBV19|TRBD2
TGTGCAGCGGGGAGGACTAGCGGGAGGGGGAACACCGGGGAGCTGTTTTTT
CAAGRTSGRGNTGELFF
>TRBJ2-5|.|TRBV5-1|TRBD2
TGCGCCAGCAGCTACCAAGCGACTAGCGGGGCCGCACAAGAGACCCAGTACTTC
CASSYQATSGAAQETQYF
>TRBJ2-7|.|TRBV4-3|.
TGCGCCAGCAGCCAAGATCTGCATTACGAGCAGTACTTC
CASSQDLHYEQYF
>TRBJ1-4|.|TRBV5-6|TRBD1
TGTGCCAGCAGCCCGACCGCGGGACAGCGTAATGAAAAACTGTTTTTT
CASSPTAGQRNEKLFF
>TRBJ2-3|.|TRBV19|TRBD2
TGTGCCAGTAGTATTTTACCGGGAGGGAGGGGCACAGATACGCAGTATTTT
CASSILPGGRGTDTQYF
>TRBJ1-2|.|TRBV7-2|.
TGTGCCAGCAGCCAGATGGGGGCGCGATCAAATGGCTACACCTTC
CASSQMGARSNGYTF
>TRBJ2-7|.|TRBV18|TRBD1
TGTGCCAGCTCACCAGGGACAGCTAACTACGAGCAGTACTTC
CASSPGTANYEQYF
>TRBJ2-2|.|TRBV6-5|TRBD1
TGTGCCAGCAGTCCGGGACAGGCTACCGGGGAGCTGTTTTTT
CASSPGQATGELFF
>TRBJ2-1|.|TRBV6-2/TRBV6-3|TRBD2
TGTGCCAGCAGTTCAGAGACTAGCGGGGAAAGCTCCTACAATGAGCAGTTCTTC
CASSSETSGESSYNEQFF
>TRBJ2-3|.|TRBV6-2/TRBV6-3|TRBD1
TGTGCCAGCAGCATGGACAGGGTCGGGACAGATACGCAGTATTTT
CASSMDRVGTDTQYF
>TRBJ2-5|.|TRBV4-1|TRBD2
TGCGCCAGCAGCCAAGACTGGTCCGGGAGGGCCTCAGAGACCCAGTACTTC
CASSQDWSGRASETQYF
>TRBJ2-7|.|TRBV6-5|TRBD2
TGTGCCAGCAGAGGAACCGGACTAGTCTCCTACGAGCAGTACTTC
CASRGTGLVSYEQYF
>TRBJ1-4|once|TRBV27|.
TGTGCCAGCGCGGAGACACCAACTAATGAAAAACTGTTTTTT
CASAETPTNEKLFF
>TRBJ2-1|once|TRBV4-1|.
TGCGCCAGCAGCCAAGGGGCAGTGAAGGGTCGATCCTCCTACAATGAGCAGTTCTTC
CASSQGAVKGRSSYNEQFF
>TRBJ1-2|.|TRBV7-9|.
TGTGCCAGCAGCTTAGAGGACAGTTCTAACTATGGCTACACCTTC
CASSLEDSSNYGYTF
>TRBJ2-5|.|TRBV5-4|.
TGTGCCAGCAGCGCCGACAGGGAGGGGCAGGAGACCCAGTACTTC
CASSADREGQETQYF
>TRBJ2-1|.|TRBV4-1|.
TGCGCCAGCAGCCAAGGGCTAGCGTACAATGAGCAGTTCTTC
CASSQGLAYNEQFF
>TRBJ2-2|once|TRBV4-3|.
TGCGCCAGCAGCCAAGGGTCGTACACCGGGGAGCTGTTTTTT
CASSQGSYTGELFF
>TRBJ2-7|.|TRBV25-1|.
TGTGCCAGCAGTGAAGGATCCTACGAGCAGTACTTC
CASSEGSYEQYF
>TRBJ1-6|.|TRBV2|TRBD1
TGTGCCAGCAACGGACAGGGGAATTCACCCCTCCACTTT
CASNGQGNSPLHF
>TRBJ2-5|.|TRBV7-3|.
TGTGCCAGCAGCCGGAAACAGGGAGGAGGAGAGACCCAGTACTTC
CASSRKQGGGETQYF
>TRBJ2-4|.|TRBV4-3|TRBD1
TGCGCCAGCAGCCAAGAGACTAAGGGACAGGGGGCAAAGCTAGCCAAAAACATTCAGTACTTC
CASSQETKGQGAKLAKNIQYF
>TRBJ1-1|.|TRBV23-1|.
TGCGCCAGCTGGTGGGGGAACACTGAAGCTTTCTTT
CASWWGNTEAFF
>TRBJ2-2|.|TRBV19|.
TGTGCCAGTAGCGGATCGGGGGCCGGGGAGCTGTTTTTT
CASSGSGAGELFF
>TRBJ2-7|.|TRBV5-8|.
TGTGCCAGCAGCTCCCTCGGGCAGTACGAGCAGTACTTC
CASSSLGQYEQYF
>TRBJ1-1|.|TRBV18|.
TGTGCCAGCTCACCGGGACACAGGGAAAACACTGAAGCTTTCTTT
CASSPGHRENTEAFF
>TRBJ1-2|.|TRBV4-2|TRBD1
TGTGCCAGCAGCCAAGAGGGACAGGGGGCCGAGGGCTACACCTTC
CASSQEGQGAEGYTF
>TRBJ2-3|.|TRBV6-2/TRBV6-3|TRBD2
TGTGCCAGCAGTTTTGGCGGGAGTTCAGATACGCAGTATTTT
CASSFGGSSDTQYF
>TRBJ1-6|.|TRBV19|TRBD1
TGTGCCAGTAGCCCCGGACAGGTCACAAATTCACCCCTCCACTTT
CASSPGQVTNSPLHF
>TRBJ2-1|.|TRBV7-2|.
TGTGCCAGCAGCGCCCCCGGGGGCAACAATGAGCAGTTCTTC
CASSAPGGNNEQFF
>TRBJ1-1|.|TRBV5-1|.
TGCGCCAGCAGCTCCCAGGGGACCGGCACTGAAGCTTTCTTT
CASSSQGTGTEAFF
>TRBJ1-1|.|TRBV7-8|TRBD1
TGTGCCAGCAGCCCCTACTCCCCGGACAGGCGAACTGAAGCTTTCTTT
CASSPYSPDRRTEAFF
>TRBJ2-1|.|TRBV6-5|TRBD2
TGTGCCAGCGGGGGGGAGTACAATGAGCAGTTCTTC
CASGGEYNEQFF
>TRBJ2-7|.|TRBV6-1|TRBD2
TGTGCCAGCAGTGAATTGACTAGCGGATCCTACGAGCAGTACTTC
CASSELTSGSYEQYF
>TRBJ2-1|.|TRBV18|.
TGTGCCAGCTCACCACCCGTCGGGAGCTCCTACAATGAGCAGTTCTTC
CASSPPVGSSYNEQFF
>TRBJ2-7|.|TRBV7-2|.
TGTGCCAGCAGCTTAGGACTTCTTAGGGGTACCTACGAGCAGTACTTC
CASSLGLLRGTYEQYF
>TRBJ2-3|.|TRBV7-3|.
TGTGCCAGCAGCTTGGGACTCGGGACTTCGGATACGCAGTATTTT
CASSLGLGTSDTQYF
>TRBJ2-3|.|TRBV12-3/TRBV12-4|.
TGTGCCAGCAGTTTTGGGACCACAGATACGCAGTATTTT
CASSFGTTDTQYF
>TRBJ2-3|.|TRBV6-5|.
TGTGCCAGCAGTTACTCGAAGGGCAGCACAGATACGCAGTATTTT
CASSYSKGSTDTQYF
>TRBJ2-5|.|TRBV7-3|.
TGTGCCAGCAGCGCCAACCCGGGAGAGACCCAGTACTTC
CASSANPGETQYF
>TRBJ1-2|once|TRBV7-9|TRBD1
TGTGCCAGCAGAGGGACAGGGATCAGTGGCTACACCTTC
CASRGTGISGYTF
>TRBJ2-1|few|TRBV7-3|TRBD2
TGTGCCAGCAGCTCCTACAGCGGAGCGGGAAGCAATGAGCAGTTCTTC
CASSSYSGAGSNEQFF
>TRBJ1-3|.|TRBV7-7|.
TGTGCCAGCAGCCAGAGCCTAAACTCTGGAAACACCATATATTTT
CASSQSLNSGNTIYF
>TRBJ1-1|.|TRBV19|.
TGTGCCAGTAGTAGAGGGGATGGGTTTTCTGAAGCTTTCTTT
CASSRGDGFSEAFF
>TRBJ1-5|.|TRBV7-9|TRBD1
TGTGCCAGCAGCTTAGCCTGGGACAGGGGGGATCAGCCCCAGCATTTT
CASSLAWDRGDQPQHF
>TRBJ1-2|.|TRBV3-1/TRBV3-2|.
TGTGCCAGCAGCCAAGATTTGTCAGCCATAGGCTACACCTTC
CASSQDLSAIGYTF
>TRBJ1-2|.|TRBV25-1|.
TGTGCCAGCACCGACAGCTATGGCTACACCTTC
CASTDSYGYTF
>TRBJ2-7|few|TRBV18|TRBD2
TGTGCCAGCTCACCGCACCGGGGGGCCTACGAGCAGTACTTC
CASSPHRGAYEQYF
>TRBJ2-1|.|TRBV29-1|TRBD2
TGCAGCGTTGCCTGGACTAGTCGCCGCGGGCAGTTCTTC
CSVAWTSRRGQFF
>TRBJ2-4|.|TRBV7-8|TRBD1
TGTGCCAGCAGCTTAGCGCGTCTGGGACAGGGGGCGCTTTTGTCTTCCAAAAACATTCAGTACTTC
CASSLARLGQGALLSSKNIQYF
>TRBJ1-6|.|TRBV5-6|.
TGTGCCAGCAGCGCAGTACCTCAGGAACGTAATTCACCCCTCCACTTT
CASSAVPQERNSPLHF
>TRBJ2-7|few|TRBV7-2|.
TGTGCCAGCAGCTTAGCGCGGGACAACTACGAGCAGTACTTC
CASSLARDNYEQYF
>TRBJ2-2|.|TRBV9|.
TGTGCCAGCAGCGGTAGCCCGGTGAACACCGGGGAGCTGTTTTTT
CASSGSPVNTGELFF
>TRBJ2-2|.|TRBV13|.
TGTGCCAGCAGCTTAATGGGCCCCACCGGGGAGCTGTTTTTT
CASSLMGPTGELFF